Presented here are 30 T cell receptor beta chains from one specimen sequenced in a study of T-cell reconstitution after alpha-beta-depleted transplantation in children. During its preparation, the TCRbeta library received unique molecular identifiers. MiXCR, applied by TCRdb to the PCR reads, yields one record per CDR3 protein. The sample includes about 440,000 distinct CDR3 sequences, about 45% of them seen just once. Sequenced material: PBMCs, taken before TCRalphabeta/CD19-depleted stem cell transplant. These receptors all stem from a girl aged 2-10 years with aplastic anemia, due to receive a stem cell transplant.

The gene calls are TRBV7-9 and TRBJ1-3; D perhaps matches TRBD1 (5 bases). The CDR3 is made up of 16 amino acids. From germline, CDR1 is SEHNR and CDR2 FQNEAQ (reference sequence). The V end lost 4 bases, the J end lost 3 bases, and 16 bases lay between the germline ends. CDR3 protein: CASSSRQTHHGNTIYF. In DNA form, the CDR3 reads TGTGCCAGCAGCTCGAGACAGACGCACCATGGAAACACCATATATTTT.

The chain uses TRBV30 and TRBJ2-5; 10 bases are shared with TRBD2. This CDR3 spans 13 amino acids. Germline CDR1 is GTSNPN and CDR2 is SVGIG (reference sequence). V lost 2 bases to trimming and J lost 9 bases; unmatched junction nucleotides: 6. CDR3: CAWSRGAGGPQYF. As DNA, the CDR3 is TGTGCCTGGAGTAGAGGAGCGGGAGGGCCCCAGTACTTC.

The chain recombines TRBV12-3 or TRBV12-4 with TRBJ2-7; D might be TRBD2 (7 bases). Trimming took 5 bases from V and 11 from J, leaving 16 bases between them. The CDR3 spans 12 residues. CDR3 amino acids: CASSRGAEREYF. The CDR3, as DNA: TGTGCCAGCAGTCGGGGGGCGGAGAGGGAGTACTTC.

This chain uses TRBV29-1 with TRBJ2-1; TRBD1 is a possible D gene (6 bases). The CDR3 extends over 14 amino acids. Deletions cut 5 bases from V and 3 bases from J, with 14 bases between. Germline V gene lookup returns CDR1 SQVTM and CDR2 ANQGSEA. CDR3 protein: CSVRRHRDYNEQFF. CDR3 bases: TGCAGCGTTCGAAGGCACAGGGACTACAATGAGCAGTTCTTC.

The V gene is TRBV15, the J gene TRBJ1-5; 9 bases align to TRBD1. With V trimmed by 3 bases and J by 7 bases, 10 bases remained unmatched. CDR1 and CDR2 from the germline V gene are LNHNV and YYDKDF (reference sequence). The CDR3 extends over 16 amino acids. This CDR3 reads CATSRETGGALQPQHF. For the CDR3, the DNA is TGTGCCACCAGCAGGGAAACAGGGGGCGCGTTACAGCCCCAGCATTTT.

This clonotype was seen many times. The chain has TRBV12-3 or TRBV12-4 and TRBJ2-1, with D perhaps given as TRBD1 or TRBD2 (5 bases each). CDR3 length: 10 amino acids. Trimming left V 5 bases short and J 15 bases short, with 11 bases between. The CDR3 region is CASSGGSRFF. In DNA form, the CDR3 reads TGTGCCAGCAGTGGGGGATCTAGGTTCTTC.

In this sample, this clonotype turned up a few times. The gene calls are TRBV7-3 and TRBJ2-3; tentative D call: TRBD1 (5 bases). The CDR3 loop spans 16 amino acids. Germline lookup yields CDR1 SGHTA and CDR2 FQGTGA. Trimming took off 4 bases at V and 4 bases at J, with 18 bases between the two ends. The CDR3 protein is CASSSSRTNLPDTQYF. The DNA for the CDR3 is TGTGCCAGCAGCTCATCGCGGACAAATCTGCCAGATACGCAGTATTTT.

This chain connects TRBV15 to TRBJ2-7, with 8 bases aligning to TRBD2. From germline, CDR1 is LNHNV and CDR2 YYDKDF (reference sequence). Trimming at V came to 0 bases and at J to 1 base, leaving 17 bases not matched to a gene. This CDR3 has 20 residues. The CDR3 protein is CATSRDPGGGLGQKSYEQYF. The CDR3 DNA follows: TGTGCCACCAGCAGAGACCCCGGGGGGGGATTAGGTCAGAAATCCTACGAGCAGTACTTC.

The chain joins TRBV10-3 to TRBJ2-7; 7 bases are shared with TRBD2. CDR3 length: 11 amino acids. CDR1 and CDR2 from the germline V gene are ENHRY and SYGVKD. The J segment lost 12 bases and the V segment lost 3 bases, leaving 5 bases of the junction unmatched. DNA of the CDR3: TGTGCCATCAGTGACGGGGGGATCGGGTACTTC. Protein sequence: CAISDGGIGYF.

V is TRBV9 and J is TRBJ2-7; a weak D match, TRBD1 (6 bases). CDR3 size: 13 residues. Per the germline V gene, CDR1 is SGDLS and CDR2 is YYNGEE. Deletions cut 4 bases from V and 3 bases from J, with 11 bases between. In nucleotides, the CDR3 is TGTGCCAGCAGCCCAGTAGGGGGCTACGAGCAGTACTTC. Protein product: CASSPVGGYEQYF.

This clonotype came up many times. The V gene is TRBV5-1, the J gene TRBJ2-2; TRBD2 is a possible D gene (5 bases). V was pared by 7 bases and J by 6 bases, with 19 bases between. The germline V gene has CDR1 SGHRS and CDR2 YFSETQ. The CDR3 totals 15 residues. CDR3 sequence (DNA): TGCGCCAGCGCCGTTCAATATCGGGAACCCGGGGAGCTGTTTTTT. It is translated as CASAVQYREPGELFF.

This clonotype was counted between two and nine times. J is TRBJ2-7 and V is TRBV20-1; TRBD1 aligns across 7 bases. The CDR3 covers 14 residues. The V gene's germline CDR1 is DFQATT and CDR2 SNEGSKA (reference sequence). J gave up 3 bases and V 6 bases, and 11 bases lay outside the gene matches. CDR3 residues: CSADTDRRVYEQYF. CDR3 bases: TGCAGTGCGGACACGGACAGGAGAGTCTACGAGCAGTACTTC.

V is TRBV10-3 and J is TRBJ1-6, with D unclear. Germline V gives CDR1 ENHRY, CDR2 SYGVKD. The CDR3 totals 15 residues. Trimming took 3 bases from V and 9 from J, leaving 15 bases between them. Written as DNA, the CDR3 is TGTGCCATCAGTGATCAGGCCGGCACGGGTTCACCCCTCCACTTT. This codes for CAISDQAGTGSPLHF.

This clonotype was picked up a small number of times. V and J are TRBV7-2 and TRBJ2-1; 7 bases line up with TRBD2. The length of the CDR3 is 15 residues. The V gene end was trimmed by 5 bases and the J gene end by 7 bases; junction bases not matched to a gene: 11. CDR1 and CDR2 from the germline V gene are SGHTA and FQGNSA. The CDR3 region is CASSREVGRVNEQFF. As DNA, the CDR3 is TGTGCCAGCAGCCGGGAGGTGGGCAGGGTGAATGAGCAGTTCTTC.

The CDR3 region has the DNA TGCGCCAGCAGCCAGAGGGGCCTGGAGCTGTTTTTT. Residues: CASSQRGLELFF. The chain links TRBV4-1 to TRBJ2-2; D could derive from TRBD1 or TRBD2 (5 bases each). CDR1 MGHRA and CDR2 YSYEKL come from the germline V gene. Trimming cost V 3 bases and J 10 bases, with 9 bases left between them. The CDR3 contains 12 residues.

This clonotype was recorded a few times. In nucleotides, the CDR3 is TGTGCCAGCGCCGGCAGGGGTTACGAGCAGTACTTC. Its translation: CASAGRGYEQYF. This chain joins TRBV2 and TRBJ2-7, with D perhaps matching TRBD1 (6 bases). Trimming stripped 8 bases from V and 4 bases from J, with 12 bases between. Germline CDR1 is SNHLY and CDR2 is FYNNEI. The CDR3 runs 12 residues.

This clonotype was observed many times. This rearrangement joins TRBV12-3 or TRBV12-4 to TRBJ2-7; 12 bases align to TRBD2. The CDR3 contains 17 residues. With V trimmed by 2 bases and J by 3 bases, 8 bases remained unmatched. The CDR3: CASSLTGLAGHNYEQYF. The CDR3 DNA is TGTGCCAGCAGTTTAACGGGACTAGCGGGTCACAACTACGAGCAGTACTTC.

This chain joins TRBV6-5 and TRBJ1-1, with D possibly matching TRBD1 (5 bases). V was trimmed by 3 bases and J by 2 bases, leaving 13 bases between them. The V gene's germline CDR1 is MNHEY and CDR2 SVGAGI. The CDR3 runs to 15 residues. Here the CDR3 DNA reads TGTGCCAGCAGTTATACGCTCGGGGGAAACACTGAAGCTTTCTTT. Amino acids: CASSYTLGGNTEAFF.

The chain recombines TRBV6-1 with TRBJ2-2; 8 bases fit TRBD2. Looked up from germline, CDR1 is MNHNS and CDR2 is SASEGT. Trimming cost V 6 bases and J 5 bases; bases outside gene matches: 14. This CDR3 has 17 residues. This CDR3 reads CASSPPGGRYLTGELFF. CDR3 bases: TGTGCCAGCAGCCCCCCGGGGGGGAGGTACCTTACCGGGGAGCTGTTTTTT.

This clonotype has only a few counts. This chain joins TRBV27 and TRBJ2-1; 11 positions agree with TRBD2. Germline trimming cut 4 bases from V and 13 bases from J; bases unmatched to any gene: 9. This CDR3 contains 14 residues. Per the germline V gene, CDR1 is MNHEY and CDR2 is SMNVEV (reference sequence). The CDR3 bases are TGTGCCAGCAGTTCCCGACTAGCGGGAAGTCCCCAGTTCTTC. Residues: CASSSRLAGSPQFF.

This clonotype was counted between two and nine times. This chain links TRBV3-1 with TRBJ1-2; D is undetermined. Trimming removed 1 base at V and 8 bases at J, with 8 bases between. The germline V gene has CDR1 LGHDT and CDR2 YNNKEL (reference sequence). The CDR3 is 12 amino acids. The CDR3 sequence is CASSQVSGGYTF. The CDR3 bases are TGTGCCAGCAGCCAAGTTTCGGGGGGCTACACCTTC.

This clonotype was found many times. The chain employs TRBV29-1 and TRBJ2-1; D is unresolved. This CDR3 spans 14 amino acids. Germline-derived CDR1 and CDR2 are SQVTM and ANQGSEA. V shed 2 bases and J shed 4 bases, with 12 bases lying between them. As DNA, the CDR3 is TGCAGCGTTGAAAGATTAGATACGTACAATGAGCAGTTCTTC. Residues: CSVERLDTYNEQFF.

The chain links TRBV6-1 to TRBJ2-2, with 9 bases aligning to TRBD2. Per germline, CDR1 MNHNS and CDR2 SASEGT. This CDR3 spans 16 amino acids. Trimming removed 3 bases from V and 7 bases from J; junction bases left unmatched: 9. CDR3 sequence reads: CASSDTLAGWVGELFF. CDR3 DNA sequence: TGTGCCAGCAGTGATACTCTAGCGGGATGGGTCGGGGAGCTGTTTTTT.

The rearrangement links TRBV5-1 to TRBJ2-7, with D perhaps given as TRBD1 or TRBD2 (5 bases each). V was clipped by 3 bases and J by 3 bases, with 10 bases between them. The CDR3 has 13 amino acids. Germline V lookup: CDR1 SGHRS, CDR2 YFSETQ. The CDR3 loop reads CASSWDAGYEQYF. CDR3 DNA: TGCGCCAGCAGCTGGGACGCAGGCTACGAGCAGTACTTC.

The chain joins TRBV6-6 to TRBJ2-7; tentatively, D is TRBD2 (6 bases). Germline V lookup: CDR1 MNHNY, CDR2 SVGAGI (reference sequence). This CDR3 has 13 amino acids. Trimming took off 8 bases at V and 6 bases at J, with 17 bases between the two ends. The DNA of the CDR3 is TGTGCCAGCGGGCAGGGCCCGGAGGGCGAGCAGTACTTC. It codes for CASGQGPEGEQYF.

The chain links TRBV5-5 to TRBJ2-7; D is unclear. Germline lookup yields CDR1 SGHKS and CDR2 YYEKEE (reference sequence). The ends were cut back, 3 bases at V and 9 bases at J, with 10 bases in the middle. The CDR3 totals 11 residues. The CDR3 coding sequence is TGTGCCAGCAGCTGTGCTCTCTTGCAGTACTTC. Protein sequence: CASSCALLQYF.

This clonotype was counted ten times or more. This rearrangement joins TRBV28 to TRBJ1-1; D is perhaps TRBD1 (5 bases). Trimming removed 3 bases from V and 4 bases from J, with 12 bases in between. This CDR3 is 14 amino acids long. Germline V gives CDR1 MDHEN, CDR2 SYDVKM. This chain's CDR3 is CASSFPQGGTEAFF. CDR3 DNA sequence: TGTGCCAGCAGTTTTCCCCAGGGTGGCACTGAAGCTTTCTTT.

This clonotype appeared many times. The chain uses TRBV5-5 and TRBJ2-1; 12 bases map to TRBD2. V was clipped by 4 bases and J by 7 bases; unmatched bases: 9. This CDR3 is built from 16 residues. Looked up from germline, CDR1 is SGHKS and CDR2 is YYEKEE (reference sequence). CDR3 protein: CASSPLAGGVGNEQFF. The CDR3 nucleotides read TGTGCCAGCAGCCCTCTAGCGGGAGGGGTAGGTAATGAGCAGTTCTTC. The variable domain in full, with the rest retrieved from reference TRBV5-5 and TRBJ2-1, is DAGVTQSPTHLIKTRGQQVTLRCSPISGHKSVSWYQQVLGQGPQFIFQYYEKEERGRGNFPDRFSARQFPNYSSELNVNALLLGDSALYLCASSPLAGGVGNEQFFGPGTRLTVL.

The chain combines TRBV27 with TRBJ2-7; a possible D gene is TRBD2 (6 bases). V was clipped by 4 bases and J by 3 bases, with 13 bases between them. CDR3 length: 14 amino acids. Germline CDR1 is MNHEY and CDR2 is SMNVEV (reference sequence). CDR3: CASSSLATHYEQYF. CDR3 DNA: TGTGCCAGCAGTTCCCTAGCGACCCACTACGAGCAGTACTTC.

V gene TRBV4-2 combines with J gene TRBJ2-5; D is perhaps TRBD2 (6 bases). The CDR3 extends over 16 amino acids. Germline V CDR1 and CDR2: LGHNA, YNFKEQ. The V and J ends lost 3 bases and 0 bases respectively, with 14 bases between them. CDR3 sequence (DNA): TGTGCCAGCAGCCAGGCGGGGACGGCCTACCAAGAGACCCAGTACTTC. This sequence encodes CASSQAGTAYQETQYF.